The T cell receptor beta chain under discussion was sequenced for a study of Graves' ophthalmopathy and Graves' hyperthyroidism. Researchers took RNA transcripts and amplified TCR beta CDR3 regions from them. The workflow started with a first-round RT-PCR run with HTBI primers and then moved on to a second-round multiplex PCR. TCRdb re-derived calls from the multiplex PCR reads in MiXCR, one entry per CDR3 protein. In the table there are almost 750,000 distinct CDR3 sequences, roughly 40% of which are singletons. Study outcomes and limitations: Ophthalmopathy could be told apart from stable hyperthyroidism by a 13-signature model (87.88% sensitivity, 70% to 84% specificity). The model flagged ophthalmopathy progression at about 68% sensitivity and nearly 75% specificity. In blood appeared most of the expanded thyroid clonotypes whose frequency exceeded 0.001.

With regard to this clonotype: What it binds is unknown. Relative to the germline gene, one junction end is altered; a read error may explain this.

The CDR3 sequence is 12 residues long. The V gene's germline CDR1 is ENHRY and CDR2 SYGVKD. The chain carries TRBV10-3 and TRBJ1-1; no firm D call. Sequencing was carried out using peripheral blood. This receptor was identified in an adult man with Graves' ophthalmopathy. For the CDR3, the DNA is TGTGCCAGCAGTAAAGACGGGATAAAAGCTTTCTTT. This gives the protein CASSKDGIKAFF.